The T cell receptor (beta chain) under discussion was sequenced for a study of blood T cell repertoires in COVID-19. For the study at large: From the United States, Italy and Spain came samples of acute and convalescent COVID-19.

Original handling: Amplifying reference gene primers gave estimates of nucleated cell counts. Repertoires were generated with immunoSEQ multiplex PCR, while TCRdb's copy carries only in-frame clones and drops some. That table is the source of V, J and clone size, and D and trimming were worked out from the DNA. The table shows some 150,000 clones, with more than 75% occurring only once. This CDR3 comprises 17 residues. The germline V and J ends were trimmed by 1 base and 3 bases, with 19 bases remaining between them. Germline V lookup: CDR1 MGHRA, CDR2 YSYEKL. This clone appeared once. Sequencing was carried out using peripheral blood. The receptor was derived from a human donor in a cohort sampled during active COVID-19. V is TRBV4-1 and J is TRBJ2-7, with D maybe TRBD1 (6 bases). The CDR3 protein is CASSQVTRGSFFYEQYV. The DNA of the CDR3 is TGCGCCAGCAGCCAAGTCACTAGGGGGTCATTCTTCTACGAGCAGTACGTC.